Presented here are 25 T cell receptor beta chains from one specimen sequenced in a study of cytomegalovirus exposure and HLA in healthy donors. With 60 Vbeta and 13 Jbeta primers, the PCR was carried out. The data were produced by immunoSEQ multiplex PCR, yet TCRdb's version contains in-frame clones alone and is incomplete. The sample yields 100,000 to 150,000 clones, 81% seen once. Source material: PBMCs. The receptors were sampled from a young man in good health and CMV-seronegative.

The V call is TRBV18, the J call TRBJ2-2; no reliable D call. CDR3 length equals 14 residues. Per the germline V gene, CDR1 is KGHSH and CDR2 is LQKENI. With 2 bases removed from V and 8 bases from J, the gap between germline ends came to 12 bases. The CDR3 region has the DNA TGTGCCAGCTCACCAGCGGCGAATGGGGGGGAGCTGTTTTTT. Amino acid sequence: CASSPAANGGELFF.

The rearrangement joins TRBV5-6 to TRBJ2-7; D gene uncertain. CDR1 and CDR2 (germline): SGHDT, YYEEEE. This CDR3 region has 15 residues. The germline V and J ends were trimmed by 2 bases and 3 bases, with 15 bases remaining between them. The CDR3 spells CASSLTPLPSYEQYF. The CDR3 region has the DNA TGTGCCAGCAGCTTAACTCCGCTTCCGAGCTACGAGCAGTACTTC.

The V and J genes are TRBV19 and TRBJ1-2, with 8 bases that match TRBD1. CDR3 length: 13 residues. Unmatched junction bases numbered 3, after V lost 8 bases and J lost 1 base. Germline assignment: CDR1 LNHDA and CDR2 SQIVND (reference sequence). The CDR3 DNA follows: TGTGCCAGTGGGACAGGAGATAACTATGGCTACACCTTC. This translates into CASGTGDNYGYTF.

This chain connects TRBV18 to TRBJ1-4; D not certain. Germline CDR1 reads KGHSH; CDR2 reads LQKENI. Trimming cost V 3 bases and J 5 bases, with 22 bases left between them. This CDR3 contains 18 residues. CDR3 coding DNA: TGTGCCAGCTCACCGCTCCCTGTATGGGGAGGCCCCAATGAAAAACTGTTTTTT. This codes for CASSPLPVWGGPNEKLFF.

CDR3 sequence: CSAGGAGEAFF. The CDR3 nucleotides read TGCAGCGCAGGGGGCGCCGGTGAAGCTTTCTTT. J is TRBJ1-1 and V is TRBV29-1; 8 nucleotides align to TRBD1. Germline CDR1 reads SQVTM; CDR2 reads ANQGSEA. The CDR3 has 11 residues. Trimming at V came to 7 bases and at J to 7 bases, leaving 5 bases not matched to a gene.

The chain employs TRBV5-8 and TRBJ2-3; 7 bases are a match to TRBD2. V trimming: 0 bases; J trimming: 1 base; junction bases outside the gene matches: 5. The CDR3 contains 16 residues. Per the germline V gene, CDR1 is SGHTS and CDR2 is YDEGEE. Written as DNA, the CDR3 is TGTGCCAGCAGCTTGGGGGCTAGCGGTGGCACAGATACGCAGTATTTT. It codes for CASSLGASGGTDTQYF.

The J gene is TRBJ2-1, the V gene TRBV2; D is undetermined. Germline values: CDR1 SNHLY, CDR2 FYNNEI. The CDR3 totals 14 residues. Trimming left V 1 base short and J 0 bases short, with 4 bases between. For the CDR3, the DNA is TGTGCCAGCAGTGAAGTTAGCTCCTACAATGAGCAGTTCTTC. Translated: CASSEVSSYNEQFF.

The gene calls are TRBV28 and TRBJ1-1, with unresolved D. The CDR3 loop spans 15 amino acids. Germline V gene sequence: CDR1 MDHEN, CDR2 SYDVKM. Trimming removed 1 base at V and 0 bases at J, with 9 bases between. Here the CDR3 DNA reads TGTGCCAGCAGTTTATCTCCAGGAATGAACACTGAAGCTTTCTTT. Its translation: CASSLSPGMNTEAFF.

The gene calls are TRBV28 and TRBJ2-5; unclear D gene. CDR3 length: 15 residues. The germline CDR1 and CDR2 sequences are MDHEN and SYDVKM. V was shortened by 2 bases and J by 1 base, with 11 bases between the two germline ends. The CDR3 is CASSLMHLVQETQYF. Here the CDR3 DNA reads TGTGCCAGCAGTTTAATGCACCTAGTCCAAGAGACCCAGTACTTC.

The V gene is TRBV19, the J gene TRBJ1-4, with 8 bases lining up with TRBD1. Germline trimming cut 4 bases from V and 0 bases from J; bases unmatched to any gene: 1. The CDR3 runs to 15 residues. Germline loops: CDR1 LNHDA, CDR2 SQIVND (reference sequence). Written as DNA, the CDR3 is TGTGCCAGTAGTACGGACAGGGCAACTAATGAAAAACTGTTTTTT. It yields the protein CASSTDRATNEKLFF.

This chain links TRBV19 with TRBJ1-4; 10 bases match TRBD1. Germline CDR1 LNHDA, CDR2 SQIVND (reference sequence). J was trimmed by 8 bases and V by 7 bases; bases with no gene match: 13. CDR3 length equals 16 residues. CDR3 nucleotides: TGTGCCAGTACCGGACCGGGACAGGGGATGGAGGAAAAACTGTTTTTT. As protein: CASTGPGQGMEEKLFF.

The rearrangement links TRBV27 to TRBJ2-5; 8 bases match TRBD2. There are 14 residues in the CDR3. V lost 0 bases and J lost 4; bases outside the gene matches: 1. CDR1 and CDR2 (germline): MNHEY, SMNVEV (reference sequence). CDR3 in DNA: TGTGCCAGCAGTTTATCGCGGGGGGTAGAGACCCAGTACTTC. Translated: CASSLSRGVETQYF.

The rearrangement uses TRBV4-1 and TRBJ2-6; no clear D gene. CDR3 length: 16 amino acids. The V and J ends lost 0 bases and 0 bases respectively, with 6 bases between them. Germline assignment: CDR1 MGHRA and CDR2 YSYEKL. The CDR3 here is CASSQESSSGANVLTF. Here the CDR3 DNA reads TGCGCCAGCAGCCAAGAGTCTAGCTCTGGGGCCAACGTCCTGACTTTC.

This clone has just a few counts. This chain links TRBV9 with TRBJ1-1, with 7 positions matching TRBD1. The CDR3 extends over 14 amino acids. Germline V gives CDR1 SGDLS, CDR2 YYNGEE. J lost 10 bases, V lost 0 bases, and 9 bases had no gene match. CDR3 sequence reads: CASSVDGRDSSAFF. CDR3 coding DNA: TGTGCCAGCAGCGTAGACGGTCGGGACAGCTCAGCTTTCTTT.

This clone came up once. The chain combines TRBV9 with TRBJ1-2, with a tentative D call TRBD1 (5 bases). Germline CDR1 SGDLS, CDR2 YYNGEE. Trimming removed 0 bases from V and 8 bases from J, with 17 bases in between. This CDR3 is 15 amino acids long. This CDR3 reads CASSVEPRADGGYTF. DNA of the CDR3: TGTGCCAGCAGCGTAGAACCCAGGGCTGATGGCGGCTACACCTTC.

This clone has more than one count but fewer than ten. The gene calls are TRBV7-9 and TRBJ2-4; TRBD1 might be the D (6 bases). This CDR3 contains 18 residues. Germline V gene data show CDR1 as SEHNR and CDR2 as FQNEAQ (reference sequence). Between the trimmed V and J ends, which lost 3 bases and 0 bases, there was a span of 18 bases. Here the CDR3 DNA reads TGTGCCAGCAGCTTTGGGGCGGCAGGGGCCTTAGCCAAAAACATTCAGTACTTC. As protein: CASSFGAAGALAKNIQYF. The variable domain in full, with the rest retrieved from reference TRBV7-9 and TRBJ2-4, is DTGVSQNPRHKITKRGQNVTFRCDPISEHNRLYWYRQTLGQGPEFLTYFQNEAQLEKSRLLSDRFSAERPKGSFSTLEIQRTEQGDSAMYLCASSFGAAGALAKNIQYFGAGTRLSVL.

V usage is TRBV7-8 and J usage is TRBJ2-5, with 8 bases identical to TRBD2. The CDR3 length is 15 residues. CDR1 is SGHVS and CDR2 is FQNEAQ in the germline V gene. The trim removed 6 bases at V and 5 bases at J, leaving 11 bases unmatched. CDR3 DNA sequence: TGTGCCAGCAGTTTAAGCGGGGGAAGTGACGAGACCCAGTACTTC. Amino acid sequence: CASSLSGGSDETQYF.

This clone turned up a few times. CDR3 amino acids: CASSYQDLLEGTEAFF. CDR3 coding DNA: TGTGCCAGCAGTTATCAGGACCTCCTGGAGGGCACTGAAGCTTTCTTT. The genes are TRBV6-5 and TRBJ1-1; D unclear. This CDR3 region has 16 residues. The V gene's germline CDR1 is MNHEY and CDR2 SVGAGI. V lost 3 bases to trimming and J lost 4 bases, with 18 bases between them.

J is TRBJ2-3 and V is TRBV10-3; possible D gene TRBD1, 6 bases. The germline V gene encodes CDR1 ENHRY and CDR2 SYGVKD. This CDR3 has 14 residues. V shed 6 bases and J shed 1 base, with 11 bases lying between them. The CDR3 here is CAISRQVGTDTQYF. CDR3 coding DNA: TGTGCCATCAGCCGACAGGTAGGCACAGATACGCAGTATTTT.

This chain connects TRBV30 to TRBJ1-3, with unresolved D. The germline gives CDR1 GTSNPN, CDR2 SVGIG (reference sequence). The CDR3 is 14 amino acids. V was trimmed by 4 bases and J by 2 bases, leaving 12 bases between them. CDR3: CAWTPRAAGNTIYF. CDR3 nucleotides: TGTGCCTGGACCCCGCGGGCAGCTGGAAACACCATATATTTT.

This clone was recorded a few times. The J gene is TRBJ2-5, the V gene TRBV7-2; TRBD2 matches 9 bases. The CDR3 contains 16 residues. CDR1 and CDR2 (germline): SGHTA, FQGNSA. V was pared by 1 base and J by 5 bases, with 8 bases of the junction left unmatched. DNA for the CDR3: TGTGCCAGCAGCTTAGAATGGCGGGGGGGGAGGGAGACCCAGTACTTC. It codes for CASSLEWRGGRETQYF.

This rearrangement joins TRBV10-2 to TRBJ2-1; perhaps TRBD2 as D (6 bases). The CDR3 is made up of 14 amino acids. Trimming took 2 bases from V and 11 from J, leaving 16 bases between them. Germline V lookup: CDR1 WSHSY, CDR2 SAAADI. CDR3: CASSEGFGGDKQFF. CDR3 nucleotides: TGCGCCAGCAGTGAGGGATTCGGGGGAGATAAGCAGTTCTTC.

This clone has only a few counts. V and J are TRBV5-6 and TRBJ2-5; D call uncertain. V lost 0 bases and J lost 5, with 17 bases in between. Looked up from germline, CDR1 is SGHDT and CDR2 is YYEEEE. This CDR3 is 16 amino acids long. The CDR3 region has the DNA TGTGCCAGCAGCTTGGCCTTTAACTCCCACCGGGAGACCCAGTACTTC. Residues: CASSLAFNSHRETQYF. Full variable domain (rest looked up from reference TRBV5-6 and TRBJ2-5): DAGVTQSPTHLIKTRGQQVTLRCSPKSGHDTVSWYQQALGQGPQFIFQYYEEEERQRGNFPDRFSGHQFPNYSSELNVNALLLGDSALYLCASSLAFNSHRETQYFGPGTRLLVL.

V usage is TRBV19 and J usage is TRBJ1-4; TRBD1 aligns across 9 bases. Germline-derived CDR1 and CDR2 are LNHDA and SQIVND (reference sequence). V shed 8 bases and J 7 bases; nucleotides not matched to a gene: 14. The CDR3 is 16 amino acids. CDR3 DNA sequence: TGTGCCAGTTATGGAACAGGGGGCGGTCGAGTTGAAAAACTGTTTTTT. Protein: CASYGTGGGRVEKLFF.

This chain links TRBV11-2 with TRBJ2-1, with 7 bases fitting TRBD2. Looked up from germline, CDR1 is SGHAT and CDR2 is FQNNGV. CDR3 length equals 16 residues. V shed 4 bases and J 3 bases; nucleotides not matched to a gene: 9. The CDR3 here is CASSSSSGGRYNEQFF. In DNA form, the CDR3 reads TGTGCCAGCAGCTCCTCTTCGGGGGGACGCTACAATGAGCAGTTCTTC.